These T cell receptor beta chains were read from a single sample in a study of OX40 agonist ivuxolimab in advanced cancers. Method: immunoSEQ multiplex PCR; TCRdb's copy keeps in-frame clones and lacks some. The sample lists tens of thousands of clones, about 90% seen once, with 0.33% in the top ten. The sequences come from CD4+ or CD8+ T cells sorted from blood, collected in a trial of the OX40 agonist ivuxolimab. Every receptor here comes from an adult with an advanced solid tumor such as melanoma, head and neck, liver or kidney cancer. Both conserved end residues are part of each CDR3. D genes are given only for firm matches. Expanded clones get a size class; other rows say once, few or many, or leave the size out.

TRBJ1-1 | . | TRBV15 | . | CATSVGGDTGLGIF | TGTGCCACCAGCGTCGGGGGGGACACTGGTTTAGGGATTTTT
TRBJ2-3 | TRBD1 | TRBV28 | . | CASSFSWDRGTDTQYF | TGTGCCAGCAGTTTCTCTTGGGACAGGGGTACAGATACGCAGTATTTT
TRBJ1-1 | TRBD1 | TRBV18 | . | CASSPGQAMNTEAFF | TGTGCCAGCTCACCCGGACAGGCGATGAACACTGAAGCTTTCTTT
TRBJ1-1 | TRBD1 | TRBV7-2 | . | CASKTGTGPEGAFF | TGTGCCAGCAAAACAGGGACAGGTCCCGAAGGAGCTTTCTTT
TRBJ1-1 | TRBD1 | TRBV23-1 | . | CASRPPGTGGILMNTEAFF | TGCGCCAGCAGACCTCCCGGGACAGGGGGTATTTTGATGAACACTGAAGCTTTCTTT
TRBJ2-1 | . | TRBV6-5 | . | CASSYSVIAVYNEQFF | TGTGCCAGCAGTTATTCAGTAATAGCGGTCTACAATGAGCAGTTCTTC
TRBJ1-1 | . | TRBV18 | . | CASSPGQRQAFF | TGTGCCAGCTCACCAGGACAGCGTCAAGCTTTCTTT
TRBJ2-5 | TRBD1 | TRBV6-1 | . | CASRGQGRVTQYF | TGTGCCAGCAGGGGACAGGGGAGGGTGACCCAGTACTTC
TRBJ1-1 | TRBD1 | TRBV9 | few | CASSRFTGGLTEAFF | TGTGCCAGCAGCCGTTTTACAGGGGGCTTGACTGAAGCTTTCTTT
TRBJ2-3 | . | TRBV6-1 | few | CASSEAAGAGDTQYF | TGTGCCAGCAGTGAAGCAGCAGGGGCCGGAGATACGCAGTATTTT
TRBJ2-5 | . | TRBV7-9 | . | CASSFLQGGGQETQYF | TGTGCCAGCAGCTTTCTACAGGGTGGGGGCCAAGAGACCCAGTACTTC
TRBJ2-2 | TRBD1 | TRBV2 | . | CASSLDRAYYTGELFF | TGTGCCAGCAGTCTTGACAGGGCTTACTACACCGGGGAGCTGTTTTTT
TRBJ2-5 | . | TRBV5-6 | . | CASSWTEETQYF | TGTGCCAGCAGCTGGACAGAAGAGACCCAGTACTTC
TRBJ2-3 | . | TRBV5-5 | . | CASSLTSTDTQYF | TGTGCCAGCAGCTTGACCAGCACAGATACGCAGTATTTT
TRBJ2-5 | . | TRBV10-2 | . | CASSESGLQETQYF | TGCGCCAGCAGTGAGTCAGGGCTTCAAGAGACCCAGTACTTC
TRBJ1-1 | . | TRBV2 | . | CASRERRIYTEAFF | TGTGCCAGCAGGGAGAGACGGATCTACACTGAAGCTTTCTTT
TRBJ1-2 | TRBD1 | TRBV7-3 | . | CASSAGQGYGYTF | TGTGCCAGCAGCGCCGGACAGGGCTATGGCTACACCTTC
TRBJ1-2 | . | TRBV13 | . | CASSLDRAGYGYTF | TGTGCCAGCAGCTTAGACAGGGCCGGGTATGGCTACACCTTC
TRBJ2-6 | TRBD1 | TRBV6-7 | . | CASSSYRGPSSGANVLTF | TGTGCCAGCAGTTCCTACAGGGGCCCGAGCTCTGGGGCCAACGTCCTGACTTTC
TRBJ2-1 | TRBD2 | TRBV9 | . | CASSGERGDGDEQFF | TGTGCCAGCAGCGGGGAGCGGGGGGACGGGGATGAGCAGTTCTTC
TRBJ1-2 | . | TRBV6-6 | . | CASRTPGEGGYTF | TGTGCCAGCAGAACTCCAGGAGAAGGAGGCTACACCTTC
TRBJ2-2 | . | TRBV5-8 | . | CASSLALSSGELFF | TGTGCCAGCAGCTTGGCCCTGAGCAGCGGGGAGCTGTTTTTT
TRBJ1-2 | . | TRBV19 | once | CASSIIGRFYGYTF | TGTGCCAGTAGTATTATCGGGCGGTTCTATGGCTACACCTTC
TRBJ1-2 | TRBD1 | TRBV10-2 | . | CASSDRTGTNYGYTF | TGCGCCAGCAGTGACAGGACAGGGACCAACTATGGCTACACCTTC
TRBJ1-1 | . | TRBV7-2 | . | CASSLAMDTEAFF | TGTGCCAGCAGCTTAGCGATGGACACTGAAGCTTTCTTT
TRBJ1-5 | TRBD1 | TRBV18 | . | CASSTRAGGKEPQHF | TGTGCCAGCTCTACGAGGGCAGGGGGCAAGGAGCCCCAGCATTTT
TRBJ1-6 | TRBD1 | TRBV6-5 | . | CASTRDSYNSPLHF | TGTGCCAGCACCCGGGACAGCTATAATTCACCCCTCCACTTT
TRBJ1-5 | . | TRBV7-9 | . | CASSPPGVRGQPQHF | TGTGCCAGCAGCCCGCCGGGGGTTAGGGGCCAGCCCCAGCATTTT
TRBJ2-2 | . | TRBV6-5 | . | CASSYVGRGSGELFF | TGTGCCAGCAGTTACGTCGGAAGGGGCTCCGGGGAGCTGTTTTTT
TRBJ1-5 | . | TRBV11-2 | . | CASSLVGRSMRFNQPQHF | TGTGCCAGCAGCTTAGTTGGACGGTCCATGAGGTTCAATCAGCCCCAGCATTTT
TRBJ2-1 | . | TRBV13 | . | CASSRLVNEQFF | TGTGCCAGCAGTCGTTTGGTTAATGAGCAGTTCTTC
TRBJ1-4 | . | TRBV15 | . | CATSRDGLENEKLFF | TGTGCCACCAGCAGAGATGGGCTGGAAAATGAAAAACTGTTTTTT
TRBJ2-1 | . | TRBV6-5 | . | CASSYEGSSYNEQFF | TGTGCCAGCAGTTACGAGGGCAGCTCCTACAATGAGCAGTTCTTC
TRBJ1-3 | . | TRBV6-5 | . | CASSYSYSGNTIYF | TGTGCCAGCAGTTACAGTTACTCTGGAAACACCATATATTTT
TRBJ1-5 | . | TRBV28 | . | CASSSPQGDQNQPQHF | TGTGCCAGCAGCTCACCCCAGGGTGATCAAAATCAGCCCCAGCATTTT
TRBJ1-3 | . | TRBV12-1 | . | CASSVRHSGNTIYF | TGTGCCAGCAGCGTCCGACACTCTGGAAACACCATATATTTT
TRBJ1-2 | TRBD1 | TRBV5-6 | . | CASSRTGAAGYTF | TGTGCCAGCAGCAGGACAGGAGCCGCTGGCTACACCTTC
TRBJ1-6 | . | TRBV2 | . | CASKVSQASPLHF | TGTGCCAGCAAGGTTAGCCAGGCTTCACCCCTCCACTTT
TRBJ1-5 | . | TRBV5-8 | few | CAALIGDQRSNQPQHF | TGTGCCGCATTAATTGGGGACCAAAGGAGCAATCAGCCCCAGCATTTT
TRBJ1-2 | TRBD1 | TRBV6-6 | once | CASSQTGAGAGYGYTF | TGTGCCAGCAGTCAGACAGGGGCGGGCGCTGGGTATGGCTACACCTTC
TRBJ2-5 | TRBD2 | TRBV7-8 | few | CASSPGTSGGPQETQYF | TGTGCCAGCAGCCCTGGGACTAGCGGGGGACCACAAGAGACCCAGTACTTC
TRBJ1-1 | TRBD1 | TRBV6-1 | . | CASRGGQGNTEAFF | TGTGCCAGCAGAGGGGGACAGGGAAACACTGAAGCTTTCTTT
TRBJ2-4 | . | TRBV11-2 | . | CASSLGVYIQYF | TGTGCCAGCAGCTTAGGGGTCTACATTCAGTACTTC
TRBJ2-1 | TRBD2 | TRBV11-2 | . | CASSLYSGGYNEQFF | TGTGCCAGCAGCTTATATAGCGGGGGGTACAATGAGCAGTTCTTC
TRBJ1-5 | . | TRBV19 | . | CASRWDSLLGNQPQHF | TGTGCCAGTAGGTGGGACTCTCTCTTAGGCAATCAGCCCCAGCATTTT
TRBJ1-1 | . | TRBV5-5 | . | CASSFGENTEAFF | TGTGCCAGCAGCTTTGGAGAGAACACTGAAGCTTTCTTT